The clone carrying this TCR beta chain occurred once. Its antigen is still unknown. The sample contains more than one DNA sequence encoding this CDR3. The sample originates from a study of shared clonotypes between healthy human individuals. TCRdb's copy holds only in-frame clones and misses some; the assay was immunoSEQ multiplex PCR. The table records roughly 2,000,000 clones, roughly 95% of them present only once. As defined, naive CD8 cells were CD45RO-negative and positively selected for CCR7, with terminally differentiated effector memory CD45RA+ cells excluded. The study enrolled healthy HIV-negative adults without recent acute infections or vaccinations as donors. Study-wide findings and caveats: Richness estimates generally favored naive over memory subsets. Several donors showed sharing of approximately 5% of naive CD4 clonotypes. Generation of non-shared clonotypes was less probable than generation of clonotypes shared by all four donors.

The TCR comes from a man aged 18 to 30 in good health. Some clones in this sample may be carry-over from other donors' samples. The source material was naive CD8+ T cells from PBMCs.

In DNA form, the CDR3 reads TGTGCCTGGAGCACAGGGCCCTACGAGCAGTACTTC. Its translation: CAWSTGPYEQYF. This chain links TRBV30 with TRBJ2-7; maybe TRBD1 (6 bases). CDR1 and CDR2 (germline): GTSNPN, SVGIG (reference sequence). The V end lost 3 bases, the J end lost 2 bases, and 8 bases lay between the germline ends. The CDR3 extends over 12 amino acids.